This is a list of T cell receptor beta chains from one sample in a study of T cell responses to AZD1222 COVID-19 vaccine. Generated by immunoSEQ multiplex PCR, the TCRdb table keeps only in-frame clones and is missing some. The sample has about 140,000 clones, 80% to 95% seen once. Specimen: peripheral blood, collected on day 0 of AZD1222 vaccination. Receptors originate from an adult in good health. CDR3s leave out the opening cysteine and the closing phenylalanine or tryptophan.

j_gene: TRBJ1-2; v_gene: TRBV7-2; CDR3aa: ASSSVAANYGYT
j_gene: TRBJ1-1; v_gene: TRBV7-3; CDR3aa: ASSSPGTAVAF
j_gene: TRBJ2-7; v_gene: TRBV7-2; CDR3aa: ASSLAAIAGKYEQY
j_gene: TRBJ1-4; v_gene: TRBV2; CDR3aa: ASSEGSPGGKLF
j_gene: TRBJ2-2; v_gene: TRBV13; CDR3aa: ASTRHRVVGELF
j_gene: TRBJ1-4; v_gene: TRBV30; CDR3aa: AWGGRTGEKLF
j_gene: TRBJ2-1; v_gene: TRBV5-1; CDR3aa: ASSLARGAGNNEQF
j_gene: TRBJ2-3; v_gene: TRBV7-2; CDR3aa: ASSPRRAGGTDTQY
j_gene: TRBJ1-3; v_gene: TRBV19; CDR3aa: ASSKGAGNTIY
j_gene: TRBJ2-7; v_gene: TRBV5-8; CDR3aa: ASSFPGTMEQY
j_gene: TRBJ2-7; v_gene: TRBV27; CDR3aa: ASSFSGTSGSAREQY
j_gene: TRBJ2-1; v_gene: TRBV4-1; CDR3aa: ASRPTLSGSKGDEQF
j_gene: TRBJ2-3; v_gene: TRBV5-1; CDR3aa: ASSLELNTDTQY
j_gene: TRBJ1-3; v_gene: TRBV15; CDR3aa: ATSRATGVTGNTIY
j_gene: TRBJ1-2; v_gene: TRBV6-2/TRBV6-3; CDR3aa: ASSDLGTGDGYT
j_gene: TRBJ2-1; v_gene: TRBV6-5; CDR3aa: ASRKGTSGEQF